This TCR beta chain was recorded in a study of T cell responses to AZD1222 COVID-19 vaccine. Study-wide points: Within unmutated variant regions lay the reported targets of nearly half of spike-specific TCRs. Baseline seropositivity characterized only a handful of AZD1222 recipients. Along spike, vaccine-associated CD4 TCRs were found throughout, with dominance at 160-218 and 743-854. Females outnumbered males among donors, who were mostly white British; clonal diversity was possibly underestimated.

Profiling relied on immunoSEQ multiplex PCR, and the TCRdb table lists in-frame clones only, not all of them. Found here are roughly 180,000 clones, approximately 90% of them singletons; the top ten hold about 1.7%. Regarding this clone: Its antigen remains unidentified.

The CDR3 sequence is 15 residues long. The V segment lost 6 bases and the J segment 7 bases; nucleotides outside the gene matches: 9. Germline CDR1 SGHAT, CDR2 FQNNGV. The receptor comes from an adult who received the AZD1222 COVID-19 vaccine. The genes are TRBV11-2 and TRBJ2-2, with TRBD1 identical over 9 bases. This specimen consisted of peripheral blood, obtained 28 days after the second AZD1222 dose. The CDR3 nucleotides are TGTGCCAGCAGGCTAATCCGGACAGGGGTCGGGGAGCTGTTTTTT. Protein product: CASRLIRTGVGELFF.